The entry that follows covers one T cell receptor beta chain sequence. These data are taken from a study of T cell responses to AZD1222 COVID-19 vaccine. The assay was immunoSEQ multiplex PCR, and TCRdb's table has in-frame clones only and misses some. The data hold 100,000 to 120,000 clones, with roughly 90% observed a single time. Germline V lookup: CDR1 WNHNN, CDR2 SYGVQD (reference sequence). The CDR3 extends over 14 amino acids. V gave up 6 bases and J gave up 6 bases; unmatched junction bases: 7. This TCR was sampled from an adult in good health. The genes are TRBV10-1 and TRBJ1-5; 8 bases map to TRBD1. The sample here was peripheral blood, taken on day 0 of MenACWY control vaccination. The CDR3 sequence: CASSSGQAGQPQHF. CDR3 sequence (DNA): TGCGCCAGCAGCTCGGGACAGGCGGGTCAGCCCCAGCATTTT.